A single sample is the source of the 29 T cell receptor beta chains below, sequenced in a study of human T cells and chemical hapten exposure. TCRdb processed the RACE reads anew with MiXCR; each CDR3 protein has one entry. Found here are tens of thousands of distinct CDR3 sequences, roughly a tenth of them singletons; the top ten hold 13%. The time point here: patch test 1, 2 weeks after DPC sensitization. Noted treatment: therapeutic diphenylcyclopropenone sensitization with weekly scalp DPC. Sequences were derived from whole blood, sampled in connection with sensitization to the hapten diphenylcyclopropenone (DPC). These receptor sequences come from a woman in her 40s with alopecia areata. Some clones in this sample may be carry-over from other donors' samples.

This rearrangement joins TRBV29-1 to TRBJ2-3; 7 bases are shared with TRBD1. From germline, CDR1 is SQVTM and CDR2 ANQGSEA. This CDR3 is built from 14 residues. Trimming cost V 4 bases and J 2 bases; bases outside gene matches: 6. The CDR3: CSVVGGQSTDTQYF. In DNA form, the CDR3 reads TGCAGCGTTGTAGGGGGCCAGTCCACAGATACGCAGTATTTT.

Many counts were recorded for this clonotype. The V call is TRBV4-1, the J call TRBJ1-4, with 10 bases lining up with TRBD1. Germline V lookup: CDR1 MGHRA, CDR2 YSYEKL. V shed 1 base and J 2 bases; nucleotides not matched to a gene: 4. The CDR3 is made up of 17 amino acids. The CDR3 DNA follows: TGCGCCAGCAGCCAAGCAGGACAGGGGGAGACTAATGAAAAACTGTTTTTT. Translating it yields CASSQAGQGETNEKLFF.

This clonotype was counted only a few times. The V call is TRBV29-1, the J call TRBJ2-7; TRBD1 agrees at 7 bases. J gave up 3 bases and V 6 bases, and 8 bases lay outside the gene matches. This CDR3 is built from 13 residues. The V gene's germline CDR1 is SQVTM and CDR2 ANQGSEA. Here the CDR3 reads CSVESRDSYEQYF. As DNA, the CDR3 is TGCAGCGTCGAATCCCGGGACAGCTACGAGCAGTACTTC.

This clonotype was counted many times. V gene TRBV7-8 combines with J gene TRBJ2-3; the D gene could be TRBD1 or TRBD2 (5 bases each). The CDR3 runs to 15 residues. Germline V gives CDR1 SGHVS, CDR2 FQNEAQ. Between the trimmed V and J ends, which lost 1 base and 2 bases, there was a span of 10 bases. CDR3 residues: CASSLVTGTTDTQYF. Here the CDR3 DNA reads TGTGCCAGCAGCTTAGTAACGGGGACCACAGATACGCAGTATTTT.

The chain links TRBV19 to TRBJ2-3; possible D gene TRBD1, 6 bases. The CDR3 has 15 amino acids. The V end was cut by 3 bases, the J end by 1 base, with 11 bases between. Looked up from germline, CDR1 is LNHDA and CDR2 is SQIVND (reference sequence). This chain's CDR3 is CASSMQGQRTDTQYF. CDR3 nucleotide sequence: TGTGCCAGTAGTATGCAGGGGCAGCGCACAGATACGCAGTATTTT.

The sample holds a few counts of this clonotype. The chain has TRBV30 and TRBJ1-3; D is ambiguous. Germline V CDR1 and CDR2: GTSNPN, SVGIG (reference sequence). The CDR3 spans 13 residues. The CDR3 nucleotides are TGTGCGGCCCGGGCTCAGCCTGGAAACACCATATATTTT. Protein: CAARAQPGNTIYF.

This clonotype was seen many times. This sequence joins TRBV9 and TRBJ2-3, with D possibly matching TRBD2 (6 bases). Trimming removed 3 bases from V and 5 bases from J, with 13 bases in between. There are 14 residues in the CDR3. From germline, CDR1 is SGDLS and CDR2 YYNGEE. CDR3 protein: CASSAGWGGDTQYF. The CDR3 coding sequence is TGTGCCAGCAGCGCCGGGTGGGGAGGAGATACGCAGTATTTT. Looking up the rest from reference TRBV9 and TRBJ2-3 gives the full variable domain: DSGVTQTPKHLITATGQRVTLRCSPRSGDLSVYWYQQSLDQGLQFLIQYYNGEERAKGNILERFSAQQFPDLHSELNLSSLELGDSALYFCASSAGWGGDTQYFGPGTRLTVL.

This clonotype showed up just a few times. J is TRBJ1-6 and V is TRBV6-8; D not certain. The CDR3 totals 16 residues. The germline V gene has CDR1 MNHGY and CDR2 SAAAGT. Between the trimmed V and J ends, which lost 9 bases and 9 bases, there was a span of 24 bases. The CDR3 nucleotides are TGTGCCAGATCAGAAGGGAGGGCAAGTCACAGTTCACCCCTCCACTTT. It translates to CARSEGRASHSSPLHF.

This clonotype was counted many times. One end of the junction varies from germline; a read error may be responsible. The chain couples TRBV20-1 to TRBJ2-7; 9 positions match TRBD1. This CDR3 has 14 residues. From germline, CDR1 is DFQATT and CDR2 SNEGSKA (reference sequence). The CDR3 bases are TGCAGTGCAAGAGCCACAGGGGGCGGCTACGAGCAGTACTTC. Its translation is CSARATGGGYEQYF.

This clonotype was observed at least ten times. The CDR3 sequence: CSARRSSGGTYNEQFF. The CDR3 DNA reads TGCAGTGCTAGAAGGTCGTCAGGGGGAACCTACAATGAGCAGTTCTTC. The gene calls are TRBV20-1 and TRBJ2-1; 7 bases are shared with TRBD1. Unmatched junction bases numbered 9, after V lost 2 bases and J lost 2 bases. Per germline, CDR1 DFQATT and CDR2 SNEGSKA (reference sequence). This CDR3 spans 16 amino acids.

This clonotype was seen a handful of times. The V gene is TRBV7-2, the J gene TRBJ1-1; no definite D call. CDR1 and CDR2 (germline): SGHTA, FQGNSA. There are 13 residues in the CDR3. The V end lost 4 bases, the J end lost 7 bases, and 13 bases lay between the germline ends. Here the CDR3 DNA reads TGTGCCAGCAGCTCCACTCCTGGGGTTGAAGCTTTCTTT. Protein sequence: CASSSTPGVEAFF.

This clonotype was seen only a few times. The rearrangement links TRBV11-2 to TRBJ2-7; possibly TRBD1 or TRBD2 for D (5 bases each). V was shortened by 5 bases and J by 2 bases, with 13 bases between the two germline ends. The CDR3 consists of 14 residues. The germline CDR1 and CDR2 sequences are SGHAT and FQNNGV. The CDR3 loop reads CASSKPGRTYEQYF. The CDR3 nucleotides read TGTGCCAGCAGCAAACCGGGACGGACCTACGAGCAGTACTTC.

This clonotype was found many times. The chain employs TRBV7-6 and TRBJ2-2; D remains ambiguous. Germline V gene sequence: CDR1 SGHVS, CDR2 FNYEAQ. The length of the CDR3 is 15 residues. With 0 bases removed from V and 1 base from J, the gap between germline ends came to 6 bases. In nucleotides, the CDR3 is TGTGCCAGCAGCTTAGCGGCAGGGAACACCGGGGAGCTGTTTTTT. It translates to CASSLAAGNTGELFF.

The sample holds many counts of this clonotype. The gene calls are TRBV15 and TRBJ2-2, with D perhaps matching TRBD2 (6 bases). Germline CDR1 is LNHNV and CDR2 is YYDKDF (reference sequence). The CDR3 covers 15 residues. The V gene lost 6 bases and the J gene lost 4 bases, with 15 bases spanning the gap. The CDR3 nucleotides read TGTGCCACCAGACCCAGCCGGGGGATCACCGGGGAGCTGTTTTTT. Residues: CATRPSRGITGELFF.

This clonotype was observed a handful of times. The gene calls are TRBV11-2 and TRBJ2-5; 7 bases line up with TRBD2. The CDR3 spans 16 residues. Germline V gene lookup returns CDR1 SGHAT and CDR2 FQNNGV. V gave up 5 bases and J gave up 1 base; unmatched junction bases: 10. The CDR3 DNA reads as TGTGCCAGCAGCACCAATTGGGAGGGTCGCCAAGAGACCCAGTACTTC. It encodes CASSTNWEGRQETQYF.

The chain uses TRBV7-2 and TRBJ2-3; D gene unclear. The CDR3 has 13 residues. Germline V gene sequence: CDR1 SGHTA, CDR2 FQGNSA. V was pared by 3 bases and J by 6 bases, with 10 bases between. This CDR3 is CASSFRPRDTQYF. The DNA for the CDR3 is TGTGCCAGCAGCTTTCGACCCCGTGATACGCAGTATTTT.

This clonotype came up many times. The J gene is TRBJ1-1, the V gene TRBV29-1; D may be TRBD1 (6 bases). CDR1 is SQVTM, CDR2 ANQGSEA, per germline. The ends were cut back, 3 bases at V and 1 base at J, with 12 bases in the middle. The CDR3 is made up of 14 amino acids. The CDR3 here is CSVDPQGSNTEAFF. The CDR3 DNA is TGCAGCGTTGACCCCCAGGGGTCGAACACTGAAGCTTTCTTT.

This clonotype came up many times. The V call is TRBV7-8, the J call TRBJ1-3; no reliable D call. Trimming stripped 5 bases from V and 2 bases from J, with 10 bases between. CDR3 length: 14 residues. In germline, CDR1 is SGHVS, CDR2 FQNEAQ. CDR3 nucleotides: TGTGCCAGCAGCCGTCAGAGGACTGGAAACACCATATATTTT. Translation gives CASSRQRTGNTIYF.

This clonotype appeared many times. The rearrangement links TRBV28 to TRBJ1-5; D remains unclear. The CDR3 length is 12 residues. Trimming pared 8 bases from V and 1 base from J, leaving 6 bases between. Germline CDR1 reads MDHEN; CDR2 reads SYDVKM. The CDR3, as DNA: TGTGCCAGCCGGGAGAGCAATCAGCCCCAGCATTTT. The encoded protein is CASRESNQPQHF.

By frequency in the sample, this clonotype is medium-sized (0.01 to 0.1%). The chain joins TRBV7-2 to TRBJ2-2, with unresolved D. The CDR3 loop spans 14 amino acids. The germline V and J ends were trimmed by 5 bases and 3 bases, with 10 bases remaining between them. Germline lookup yields CDR1 SGHTA and CDR2 FQGNSA. CDR3 sequence (DNA): TGTGCCAGCAGCCAGGCCAGACACACCGGGGAGCTGTTTTTT. This translates into CASSQARHTGELFF.

A few counts support this clonotype. J is TRBJ1-2 and V is TRBV20-1, with 8 bases identical to TRBD1. V lost 0 bases and J lost 6; bases outside the gene matches: 3. Germline V gene sequence: CDR1 DFQATT, CDR2 SNEGSKA (reference sequence). The CDR3 has 13 residues. CDR3 nucleotides: TGCAGTGCTAGAGAAACAGGGGGACATGGCTACACCTTC. It is translated as CSARETGGHGYTF.

This clonotype appeared many times. The chain links TRBV30 to TRBJ1-4; 10 bases align to TRBD1. V lost 4 bases and J lost 5; bases outside the gene matches: 4. The CDR3 totals 14 residues. Per germline, CDR1 GTSNPN and CDR2 SVGIG (reference sequence). The chain's CDR3 is CAWTQDRGNEKLFF. CDR3 in DNA: TGTGCCTGGACACAGGACAGGGGGAATGAAAAACTGTTTTTT.

This chain uses TRBV6-5 with TRBJ2-3; tentative D call: TRBD2 (6 bases). The germline CDR1 and CDR2 sequences are MNHEY and SVGAGI. Trimming pared 3 bases from V and 3 bases from J, leaving 19 bases between. The CDR3 is made up of 17 amino acids. This CDR3 reads CASSYSIWGVGTDTQYF. The CDR3 nucleotides read TGTGCCAGCAGTTATTCGATCTGGGGGGTAGGAACAGATACGCAGTATTTT.

This clonotype showed up just a few times. V gene TRBV30 combines with J gene TRBJ2-7; tentative D call: TRBD2 (7 bases). The CDR3 extends over 15 amino acids. Trimming took off 0 bases at V and 2 bases at J, with 14 bases between the two ends. Germline V CDR1 and CDR2: GTSNPN, SVGIG (reference sequence). For the CDR3, the DNA is TGTGCCTGGAGTGTCGCCCGGGGGGCCCCCTACGAGCAGTACTTC. It specifies CAWSVARGAPYEQYF.

Many counts were recorded for this clonotype. The V gene is TRBV7-3, the J gene TRBJ1-5, with D unclear. The CDR3 runs 16 residues. The germline V gene encodes CDR1 SGHTA and CDR2 FQGTGA. Trimming took off 1 base at V and 6 bases at J, with 16 bases between the two ends. The CDR3 loop reads CASSLMWTARVQPQHF. CDR3 nucleotides: TGTGCCAGCAGCTTAATGTGGACGGCGAGGGTTCAGCCCCAGCATTTT.

This clonotype was detected only a few times. The chain is built from TRBV4-2 and TRBJ1-4; TRBD1 agrees at 9 bases. The CDR3 consists of 14 residues. The germline V gene has CDR1 LGHNA and CDR2 YNFKEQ. V shed 5 bases, J shed 6 bases, and the junction held 4 bases outside the gene matches. The CDR3 loop is CASSDRDRDEKLFF. The CDR3 DNA follows: TGTGCCAGCAGCGACCGGGACAGGGATGAAAAACTGTTTTTT.

This clonotype was found many times. The chain couples TRBV20-1 to TRBJ1-1; TRBD1 agrees at 9 bases. J gave up 4 bases and V 1 base, and 7 bases lay outside the gene matches. CDR1 and CDR2 from the germline V gene are DFQATT and SNEGSKA (reference sequence). The CDR3 totals 15 residues. Here the CDR3 reads CSARGGTGLSTEAFF. The CDR3 nucleotides read TGCAGTGCTAGAGGAGGGACAGGGCTGAGCACTGAAGCTTTCTTT.

Many counts were recorded for this clonotype. The chain has TRBV7-8 and TRBJ2-2; D not resolved. The V gene lost 5 bases and the J gene lost 0 bases, with 7 bases spanning the gap. There are 14 residues in the CDR3. CDR1 and CDR2 (germline): SGHVS, FQNEAQ. The CDR3 DNA is TGTGCCAGCAGCCTTTCCTCGAACACCGGGGAGCTGTTTTTT. Translated, it gives CASSLSSNTGELFF.

Only a few counts were recorded for this clonotype. The CDR3: CASSPTPGQGSEKLFF. In DNA form, the CDR3 reads TGTGCCAGCAGCCCTACACCGGGACAGGGGAGTGAAAAACTGTTTTTT. This chain joins TRBV5-5 and TRBJ1-4, with 10 nucleotides matching TRBD1. This CDR3 has 16 amino acids. Per germline, CDR1 SGHKS and CDR2 YYEKEE (reference sequence). V lost 4 bases, J lost 7 bases, and 10 bases stayed unmatched.